The 2 T cell receptor beta chains below were found in one sample sequenced in a study of blood T cell repertoires in COVID-19. The repertoire was sequenced with immunoSEQ multiplex PCR; TCRdb's copy has only in-frame clones and lacks some. The sample holds 250,000 to 350,000 clones, 80% to 90% seen once. The sample comprised PBMCs or T cells enriched from blood (not recorded which). These receptors originate from a woman aged 18-35 years who had recovered from COVID-19.

The chain joins TRBV2 to TRBJ1-5; possible D gene TRBD1, 6 bases. This CDR3 is built from 15 residues. The V and J ends lost 8 bases and 5 bases respectively, with 19 bases between them. Per the germline V gene, CDR1 is SNHLY and CDR2 is FYNNEI. DNA of the CDR3: TGTGCCAGCTCCTTCGGGACACATCAAGATCAGCCCCAGCATTTT. Its protein product is CASSFGTHQDQPQHF.

In its sample, this clone was seen once. The genes are TRBV5-1 and TRBJ1-4; 8 bases agree with TRBD1. The CDR3 sequence is 14 residues long. V trimming: 5 bases; J trimming: 3 bases; junction bases outside the gene matches: 3. Looked up from germline, CDR1 is SGHRS and CDR2 is YFSETQ. DNA for the CDR3: TGCGCCAGCAGGGTGACAGGGGCTAATGAAAAACTGTTTTTT. Translation: CASRVTGANEKLFF.